One and the same sample provided the 20 T cell receptor beta chains below, sequenced in a study of blood T cells in healthy people across ages. Primed by a sample-barcoded 5' primer and a J-beta primer mix, a second PCR proceeded for roughly 6 to 12 cycles. One entry per CDR3 protein, called by TCRdb with MiXCR from the 5' RACE reads. The data contain approximately 1.5 million distinct CDR3 sequences, about 31% of them seen just once; the ten biggest clones take up about 11%. Sequencing input: blood. The receptors come from a woman under 40 in good health.

The table lists this clonotype with many counts. This sequence joins TRBV3-1 and TRBJ1-2; D might be TRBD1 (5 bases). V lost 1 base and J lost 1, with 7 bases in between. Germline V gene lookup returns CDR1 LGHDT and CDR2 YNNKEL (reference sequence). The CDR3 is 14 residues long. The CDR3 DNA reads as TGTGCCAGCAGCCAAGGCCAGGGTAACTATGGCTACACCTTC. Protein sequence: CASSQGQGNYGYTF.

This clonotype was detected ten times or more. V is TRBV7-9 and J is TRBJ2-7; 12 positions agree with TRBD1. Germline assignment: CDR1 SEHNR and CDR2 FQNEAQ (reference sequence). The V segment lost 11 bases and the J segment 0 bases; nucleotides outside the gene matches: 2. This CDR3 is 13 amino acids long. CDR3 residues: CAVGQGASYEQYF. In DNA, the CDR3 is TGTGCCGTGGGACAGGGGGCCTCCTACGAGCAGTACTTC.

The J gene is TRBJ2-7, the V gene TRBV5-1; a weak D match, TRBD2 (5 bases). The CDR3 covers 13 residues. V lost 3 bases and J 2 bases, leaving 9 bases between the germline ends. CDR1 and CDR2 from the germline V gene are SGHRS and YFSETQ. The CDR3 reads CASSSGFTYEQYF. The CDR3 coding sequence is TGCGCCAGCAGCTCGGGGTTCACCTACGAGCAGTACTTC.

In this sample, this clonotype turned up a few times. The V and J genes are TRBV27 and TRBJ2-7; 9 bases are a match to TRBD1. Trimming at V came to 3 bases and at J to 3 bases, leaving 12 bases not matched to a gene. Germline-derived CDR1 and CDR2 are MNHEY and SMNVEV (reference sequence). The CDR3 loop spans 17 amino acids. Here the CDR3 reads CASSFRTGALQDYEQYF. The CDR3 DNA is TGTGCCAGCAGTTTTAGGACAGGGGCCCTCCAGGACTACGAGCAGTACTTC.

This clonotype came up a few times. This sequence joins TRBV5-1 and TRBJ2-7; 9 positions match TRBD1. In germline, CDR1 is SGHRS, CDR2 YFSETQ. This CDR3 is built from 14 residues. The ends lost 4 bases at V and 5 bases at J; junction bases unmatched: 7. In DNA form, the CDR3 reads TGCGCCAGCAGCCTAGACAGGGGGAAAGACGAGCAGTACTTC. Translation gives CASSLDRGKDEQYF.

The chain couples TRBV20-1 to TRBJ2-7; 10 bases are a match to TRBD2. Germline V CDR1 and CDR2: DFQATT, SNEGSKA (reference sequence). J was trimmed by 5 bases and V by 4 bases; bases with no gene match: 8. This CDR3 contains 14 residues. The CDR3 sequence is CSAISGRVLDEQYF. CDR3 in DNA: TGCAGTGCTATAAGCGGGAGGGTACTCGACGAGCAGTACTTC.

V and J are TRBV7-8 and TRBJ1-2, with 7 bases identical to TRBD1. The junction had 5 bases not matched to a gene; V was cut back by 8 bases and J by 2 bases. There are 13 residues in the CDR3. Germline V lookup: CDR1 SGHVS, CDR2 FQNEAQ. The CDR3 is CASGGQINYGYTF. The CDR3, as DNA: TGTGCCAGCGGGGGACAGATAAACTATGGCTACACCTTC.

This clonotype has at least ten counts. The gene calls are TRBV7-9 and TRBJ1-2, with 7 positions matching TRBD1. The germline CDR1 and CDR2 sequences are SEHNR and FQNEAQ (reference sequence). This CDR3 has 14 residues. The junction had 7 bases not matched to a gene; V was cut back by 3 bases and J by 6 bases. The CDR3 nucleotides read TGTGCCAGCAGCTTGGGGACAGCCCCTGATGGCTACACCTTC. Translating it yields CASSLGTAPDGYTF.

This sequence joins TRBV7-9 and TRBJ2-1; D is undetermined. The length of the CDR3 is 13 residues. Trimming shortened V by 3 bases and J by 8 bases, and 11 bases separated the two germline ends. CDR1 is SEHNR, CDR2 FQNEAQ, per germline (reference sequence). The CDR3 DNA follows: TGTGCCAGCAGCTTTTCCGCATGCGATGAGCAGTTCTTC. Encoded protein: CASSFSACDEQFF.

The genes are TRBV9 and TRBJ2-1; maybe TRBD1 (5 bases). The germline V gene has CDR1 SGDLS and CDR2 YYNGEE. V was trimmed by 2 bases and J by 7 bases, leaving 16 bases between them. This CDR3 has 15 amino acids. CDR3 DNA sequence: TGTGCCAGCAGCGTTGACAGCCCCTCTTGGAATGAGCAGTTCTTC. The encoded protein is CASSVDSPSWNEQFF.

Points on this clonotype: This could be a read error, since a much larger clone is one nucleotide away. V is TRBV2 and J is TRBJ2-7, with TRBD1 matching over 9 bases. CDR3 length: 14 amino acids. The germline CDR1 and CDR2 sequences are SNHLY and FYNNEI. V shed 6 bases, J shed 0 bases, and the junction held 3 bases outside the gene matches. The CDR3: CASRRQGVSYEQYF. The DNA for the CDR3 is TGTGCCAGCAGGCGACAGGGGGTCTCCTACGAGCAGTACTTC.

This clonotype was observed a handful of times. V is TRBV9 and J is TRBJ2-5, with TRBD2 identical over 8 bases. V lost 3 bases, J lost 2 bases, and 9 bases stayed unmatched. Germline V gene lookup returns CDR1 SGDLS and CDR2 YYNGEE. This CDR3 is built from 16 residues. CDR3 bases: TGTGCCAGCAGCGCCCGACCCTCGGGGGGGCAAGAGACCCAGTACTTC. The encoded protein is CASSARPSGGQETQYF.

V is TRBV20-1 and J is TRBJ1-1; D gene ambiguous. This CDR3 is built from 13 residues. Trimming left V 0 bases short and J 1 base short, with 6 bases between. From germline, CDR1 is DFQATT and CDR2 SNEGSKA (reference sequence). The CDR3, as DNA: TGCAGTGCTAGAGATCCACCGAACACTGAAGCTTTCTTT. Protein sequence: CSARDPPNTEAFF.

This chain connects TRBV20-1 to TRBJ1-1; tentative D call: TRBD1 (5 bases). The germline V and J ends were trimmed by 6 bases and 1 base, with 15 bases remaining between them. Germline V gives CDR1 DFQATT, CDR2 SNEGSKA (reference sequence). The CDR3 sequence is 14 residues long. CDR3 sequence reads: CSARQGTPNTEAFF. CDR3 DNA: TGCAGTGCCCGCCAAGGGACGCCGAACACTGAAGCTTTCTTT.

V usage is TRBV7-6 and J usage is TRBJ2-1, with D perhaps matching TRBD2 (6 bases). The CDR3 length is 13 residues. Germline CDR1 reads SGHVS; CDR2 reads FNYEAQ. Trimming removed 5 bases at V and 9 bases at J, with 14 bases between. The CDR3 protein is CASSPRQGGEQFF. CDR3 coding DNA: TGTGCCAGCAGCCCCCGCCAGGGAGGTGAGCAGTTCTTC.

The chain recombines TRBV27 with TRBJ2-7; no firm D call. Trimming shortened V by 2 bases and J by 1 base, and 6 bases separated the two germline ends. The germline V gene encodes CDR1 MNHEY and CDR2 SMNVEV (reference sequence). This CDR3 is 13 amino acids long. The chain's CDR3 is CASSLKQSYEQYF. The CDR3 nucleotides read TGTGCCAGCAGTTTAAAACAGTCCTACGAGCAGTACTTC.

As for this clonotype: This may be a read error, as it is one base from a much larger clone. The conserved phenylalanine or tryptophan is not found at the CDR3 terminus, so this likely reflects a read error. The chain has TRBV27 and TRBJ2-1, with no clear D. This CDR3 has 12 residues. Trimming took off 8 bases at V and 0 bases at J, with 5 bases between the two ends. Germline V lookup: CDR1 MNHEY, CDR2 SMNVEV (reference sequence). The CDR3 sequence: CASRSSYNEQFS. DNA of the CDR3: TGTGCCAGCCGAAGCTCCTACAATGAGCAGTTCTCC.

This chain joins TRBV5-5 and TRBJ1-4; D is unresolved. V was clipped by 0 bases and J by 15 bases, with 15 bases between them. Germline assignment: CDR1 SGHKS and CDR2 YYEKEE (reference sequence). The CDR3 totals 13 residues. The CDR3 DNA follows: TGTGCCAGCAGCTTGGAGGCGGATAGGGAGATGTTTTTT. It specifies CASSLEADREMFF. Combining the CDR3 with reference TRBV5-5 and TRBJ1-4 gives the whole variable domain DAGVTQSPTHLIKTRGQQVTLRCSPISGHKSVSWYQQVLGQGPQFIFQYYEKEERGRGNFPDRFSARQFPNYSSELNVNALLLGDSALYLCASSLEADREMFFGSGTQLSVL.

The V and J genes are TRBV20-1 and TRBJ2-1, with 8 nucleotides matching TRBD2. The CDR3 has 15 amino acids. Per the germline V gene, CDR1 is DFQATT and CDR2 is SNEGSKA (reference sequence). V trimming: 4 bases; J trimming: 0 bases; junction bases outside the gene matches: 5. As DNA, the CDR3 is TGCAGTGCTAACATAGCGGGGAGCTCCTACAATGAGCAGTTCTTC. Protein product: CSANIAGSSYNEQFF.

The genes are TRBV4-2 and TRBJ1-4; 7 bases line up with TRBD1. This CDR3 is built from 15 residues. V lost 2 bases to trimming and J lost 14 bases; unmatched junction nucleotides: 14. Germline V gene lookup returns CDR1 LGHNA and CDR2 YNFKEQ. The CDR3: CASSQREADRPSLFF. In DNA, the CDR3 is TGTGCCAGCAGCCAACGCGAGGCGGACAGGCCGTCGCTGTTTTTT.